This paragraph reports one T cell receptor beta chain. This clone occurred a few times. No cognate antigen has been identified for it. Per-base qualities were not stored, and no clone one base away is much larger. The data derive from a study of CD8 T cell repertoires and HIV-1 epitope variants (dated by TCRdb to between 2020 and 2021). For the study in its entirety: In separate culture wells, T cells were stimulated with each of twenty-five peptides that represented autologous and known Gag and Nef epitope variants. For approximately ten days the cultures were kept in IMDM with gentamicin, and on days 3 and 7 half of the media was changed with IL-2, IL-7 and IL-15 added. A 1M T cell aliquot was kept as an uncultured baseline condition, separate from the approximately 80 T cell cultures. The epitopes tested were three Gag epitope families plus Nef HW9 and YT9. A CMV, EBV and flu peptide pool, the Ebola AY9 epitope as negative control, and a no-peptide well were included as control conditions. T cells were enriched using the EasySep Human T Cell Enrichment Kit and were co-cultured with equal numbers of autologous T cell-negative cells serving as antigen-presenting cells. Running each culture condition in triplicate, except for one peptide done in duplicate, gave a total of 83 T cell cultures.

The EasySep Human CD8+ T Cell Enrichment Kit was used on day 10 to isolate CD8+ T cells from every culture. Sequencing of TCR beta CDR3 regions was performed at survey depth on the immunoSEQ platform. The QIAamp DNA micro kit was used to extract genomic DNA from every cultured and uncultured CD8+ T cell population. The study's processing was this. Samples with fewer than 5,000 productive reads were excluded, resulting in the removal of about 6% of the 75 HIV peptide-stimulated cultures. A MANAFEST web app trimmed sequences to CDR3 and removed nonproductive sequences, CDR3s under 5 amino acids, and those not starting C or ending F/W. For a clonotype to count as antigen-specific, the clonotype had to expand relative to the no-peptide control in at least 2 of 3 replicates at FDR 0.01, and only within one epitope family. A specific clonotype also had to show a frequency at least fivefold higher than in wells stimulated with peptides from other epitope families. In TCRdb, the immuneACCESS table is reduced to in-frame sequences with V and J assigned. These tables do not hold every clone; where another copy was compared, an unresolved V gene accounts for under half, and the others remain unexplained. D and trimming come from the DNA, and the V and J calls and clone size come from that table. Across this sample there are approximately 6,000 clones, with 65% to 75% seen only once. The top ten hold 45% of the sample.

The CDR3 has 13 amino acids, counting the end cysteine and phenylalanine. Just the 39-base CDR3 DNA is kept, in frame starting at base 1. For CDR1 and CDR2, the germline V gene lists MDHEN and SYDVKM. The germline ends are 16 bases apart after V is trimmed by 6 bases and J by 8 bases. Paper-wide results and their limitations: A few clonotypes recognized the Nef KF9 family and one clonotype recognized the HW9 family, while no responses to the TAALDMSHF plasma variant were seen. The assay identified only TCR beta chains and indicated proliferation to antigen, not T cell function or cytokine profile. About ten antigen-specific TCR beta clonotypes were identified, and six of them appeared cross-reactive for autologous or known escape epitope variants.

The sequence links TRBV28 to TRBJ1-2, with the D gene too uncertain to name. Sequencing input: cultured CD8+ T cells derived from PBMCs. This clonotype was sampled from a male donor with HIV. The CDR3 amino acid sequence is: CASRTFTGEGYTF. Here is the DNA: TGTGCCAGCAGAACCTTCACCGGGGAAGGCTACACCTTC.